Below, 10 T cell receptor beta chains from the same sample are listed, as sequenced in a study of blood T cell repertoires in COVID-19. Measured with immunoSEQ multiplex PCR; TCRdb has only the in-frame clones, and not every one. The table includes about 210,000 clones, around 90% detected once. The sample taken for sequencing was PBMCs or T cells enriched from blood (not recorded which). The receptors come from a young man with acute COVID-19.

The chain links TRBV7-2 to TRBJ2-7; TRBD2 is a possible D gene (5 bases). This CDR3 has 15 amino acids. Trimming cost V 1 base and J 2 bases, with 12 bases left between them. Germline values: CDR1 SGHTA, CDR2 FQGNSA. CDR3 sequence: CASSLGPGSTYEQYF. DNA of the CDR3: TGTGCCAGCAGCTTAGGGCCGGGATCCACCTACGAGCAGTACTTC. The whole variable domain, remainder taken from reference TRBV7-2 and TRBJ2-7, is GAGVSQSPSNKVTEKGKDVELRCDPISGHTALYWYRQSLGQGLEFLIYFQGNSAPDKSGLPSDRFSAERTGGSVSTLTIQRTQQEDSAVYLCASSLGPGSTYEQYFGPGTRLTVT.

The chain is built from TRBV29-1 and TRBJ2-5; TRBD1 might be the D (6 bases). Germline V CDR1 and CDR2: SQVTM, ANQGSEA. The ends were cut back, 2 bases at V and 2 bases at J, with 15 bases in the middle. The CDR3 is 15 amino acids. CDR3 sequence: CSVEMQQGPQETQYF. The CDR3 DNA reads TGCAGCGTTGAAATGCAACAGGGCCCTCAAGAGACCCAGTACTTC.

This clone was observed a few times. The CDR3 is CAWSVGGATGELFF. The CDR3 coding sequence is TGTGCCTGGAGTGTAGGCGGGGCCACCGGGGAGCTGTTTTTT. V gene TRBV30 combines with J gene TRBJ2-2, with a possible D match to TRBD2 (6 bases). Trimming took off 0 bases at V and 4 bases at J, with 9 bases between the two ends. The CDR3 sequence is 14 residues long. CDR1 and CDR2 (germline): GTSNPN, SVGIG (reference sequence).

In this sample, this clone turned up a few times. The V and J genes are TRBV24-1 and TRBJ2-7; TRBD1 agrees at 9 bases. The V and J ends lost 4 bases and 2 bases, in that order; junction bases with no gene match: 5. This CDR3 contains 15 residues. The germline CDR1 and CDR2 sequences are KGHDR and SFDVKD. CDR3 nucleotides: TGTGCCACCAGTGACCCCAACAGGGGGCCCTACGAGCAGTACTTC. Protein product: CATSDPNRGPYEQYF.

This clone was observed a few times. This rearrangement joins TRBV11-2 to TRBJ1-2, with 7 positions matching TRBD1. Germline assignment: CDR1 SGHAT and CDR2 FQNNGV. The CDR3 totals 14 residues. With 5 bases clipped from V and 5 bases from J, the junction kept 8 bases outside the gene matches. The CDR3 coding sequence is TGTGCCAGCAGCCAAAGGGGGCTAAATTATGGCTACACCTTC. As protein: CASSQRGLNYGYTF. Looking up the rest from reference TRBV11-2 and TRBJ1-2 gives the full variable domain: EAGVAQSPRYKIIEKRQSVAFWCNPISGHATLYWYQQILGQGPKLLIQFQNNGVVDDSQLPKDRFSAERLKGVDSTLKIQPAKLEDSAVYLCASSQRGLNYGYTFGSGTRLTVV.

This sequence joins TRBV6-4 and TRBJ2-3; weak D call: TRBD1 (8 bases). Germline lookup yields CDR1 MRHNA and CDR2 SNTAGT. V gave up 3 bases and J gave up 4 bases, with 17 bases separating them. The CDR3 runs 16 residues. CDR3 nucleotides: TGTGCCAGCAGTGAAAGCGGGGCAGGGGGCGCAGATACGCAGTATTTT. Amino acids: CASSESGAGGADTQYF.

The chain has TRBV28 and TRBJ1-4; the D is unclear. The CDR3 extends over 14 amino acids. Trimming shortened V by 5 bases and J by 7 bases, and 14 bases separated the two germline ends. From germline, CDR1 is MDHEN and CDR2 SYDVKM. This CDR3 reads CASSITTGGEKLFF. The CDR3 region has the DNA TGTGCCAGCAGTATAACCACGGGAGGTGAAAAACTGTTTTTT.

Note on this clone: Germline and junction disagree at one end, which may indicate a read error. The CDR3 loop reads CRPEGGGDTQYF. DNA for the CDR3: TGCCGTCCGGAGGGTGGGGGGGATACGCAGTATTTT. The chain has TRBV5-5 and TRBJ2-3; a weak D match, TRBD2 (6 bases). The CDR3 consists of 12 residues. Germline V lookup: CDR1 SGHKS, CDR2 YYEKEE (reference sequence).

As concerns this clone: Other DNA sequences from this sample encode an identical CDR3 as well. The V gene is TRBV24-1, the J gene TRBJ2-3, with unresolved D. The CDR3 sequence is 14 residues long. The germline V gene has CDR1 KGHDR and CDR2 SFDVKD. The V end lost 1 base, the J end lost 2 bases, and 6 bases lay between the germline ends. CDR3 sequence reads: CATSDFRSTDTQYF. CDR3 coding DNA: TGTGCCACCAGTGATTTCAGGTCCACAGATACGCAGTATTTT.

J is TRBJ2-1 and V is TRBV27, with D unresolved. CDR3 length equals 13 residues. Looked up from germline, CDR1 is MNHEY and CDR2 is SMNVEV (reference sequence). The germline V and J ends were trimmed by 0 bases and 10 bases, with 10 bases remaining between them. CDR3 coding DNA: TGTGCCAGCAGTTTATCCTCCGTTATGGAGCAGTTCTTC. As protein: CASSLSSVMEQFF.